Listed below are T cell receptor beta chains from one sample, sequenced in a study of vaccination and CD4 T cells after COVID-19. TCRdb reprocessed the PCR reads with MiXCR, giving one entry per CDR3 protein. The repertoire holds about 11,000 distinct CDR3 sequences, with 44% as singletons. The antigens for these receptors are not known. The sample taken for sequencing was CD4+ T cells from blood, cultured in vitro. These receptors came from a human donor who had recovered from COVID-19. The CDR3 runs from the conserved cysteine through the conserved F or W. Each record gives: clone size, D gene, J gene, V gene, CDR3 DNA, CDR3 protein. A D gene is named only where the DNA matches it firmly. Clone size, where shown, is once, few, many, or a class for clones that have expanded.

clone_size: -
d_call: -
j_call: TRBJ2-3
v_call: TRBV19
cdr3_nt: TGTGCCAGTAGTATCACAGATACGCAGTATTTT
cdr3_aa: CASSITDTQYF

clone_size: -
d_call: -
j_call: TRBJ1-1
v_call: TRBV20-1
cdr3_nt: TGCAGTGCTAGAGTGGACAACACTGAAGCTTTCTTT
cdr3_aa: CSARVDNTEAFF

clone_size: few
d_call: -
j_call: TRBJ2-7
v_call: TRBV6-1
cdr3_nt: TGTGCCAGCAAAATGGACATTGGCCATTACCCTTACGAGCAGTACTTC
cdr3_aa: CASKMDIGHYPYEQYF

clone_size: -
d_call: -
j_call: TRBJ2-7
v_call: TRBV19
cdr3_nt: TGTGCCAGTAGTTCGGACAAGGGCTACGAGCAGTACTTC
cdr3_aa: CASSSDKGYEQYF

clone_size: -
d_call: -
j_call: TRBJ2-6
v_call: TRBV7-2
cdr3_nt: TGTGCCAGCAGCTACAGGGCCGCTGGGGCCAACGTCCTGACTTTC
cdr3_aa: CASSYRAAGANVLTF

clone_size: -
d_call: -
j_call: TRBJ2-2
v_call: TRBV7-2
cdr3_nt: TGTGCCAGCAGCCCTAGAGCCTCGGGGACCGGGGAGCTGTTTTTT
cdr3_aa: CASSPRASGTGELFF

clone_size: -
d_call: TRBD1
j_call: TRBJ1-2
v_call: TRBV10-3
cdr3_nt: TGTGCCATCCTCGGACAGGGTGGAGGCTACACCTTC
cdr3_aa: CAILGQGGGYTF

clone_size: few
d_call: TRBD1
j_call: TRBJ1-4
v_call: TRBV15
cdr3_nt: TGTGCCACCAGCAGAGTAGGGGGCATTGAAAAACTGTTTTTT
cdr3_aa: CATSRVGGIEKLFF

clone_size: -
d_call: -
j_call: TRBJ2-2
v_call: TRBV15
cdr3_nt: TGTGCCACCAGCAGAGTAGAGAGGAGGAGGTCCGGGGAGCTGTTTTTT
cdr3_aa: CATSRVERRRSGELFF

clone_size: -
d_call: TRBD1
j_call: TRBJ1-2
v_call: TRBV18
cdr3_nt: TGTGCCAGCTCACGCTTGCAACAGGGGCCCGACTATGGCTACACCTTC
cdr3_aa: CASSRLQQGPDYGYTF

clone_size: -
d_call: TRBD1
j_call: TRBJ2-5
v_call: TRBV11-2
cdr3_nt: TGTGCCAGCAGCCCCGGGACAGGGTGGGGCTCAGAGACCCAGTACTTC
cdr3_aa: CASSPGTGWGSETQYF

clone_size: -
d_call: -
j_call: TRBJ2-2
v_call: TRBV30
cdr3_nt: TGTGCCTGGAGGTCGAACACCGGGGAGCTGTTTTTT
cdr3_aa: CAWRSNTGELFF

clone_size: few
d_call: -
j_call: TRBJ2-5
v_call: TRBV6-2/TRBV6-3
cdr3_nt: TGTGCCAGCACTAAGAGTCAGGGGCCCCCGACCCAGTACTTC
cdr3_aa: CASTKSQGPPTQYF

clone_size: -
d_call: -
j_call: TRBJ1-1
v_call: TRBV18
cdr3_nt: TGTGCCAGCTCACCAGACAGCCTTTGGTCTTTCTTT
cdr3_aa: CASSPDSLWSFF

clone_size: medium-sized
d_call: TRBD1
j_call: TRBJ1-2
v_call: TRBV20-1
cdr3_nt: TGCAGTGCTTCCCGGACAGGGGTTATTTACACCTTC
cdr3_aa: CSASRTGVIYTF

clone_size: -
d_call: TRBD1
j_call: TRBJ2-7
v_call: TRBV6-2/TRBV6-3
cdr3_nt: TGTGCCAGCAGTTACGTCGGAGACAGGGAGTCGGGGCAGTACTTC
cdr3_aa: CASSYVGDRESGQYF

clone_size: few
d_call: -
j_call: TRBJ1-2
v_call: TRBV7-2
cdr3_nt: TGTGCCAGCAGCCCACTGGGGGATGGCTACACCTTC
cdr3_aa: CASSPLGDGYTF

clone_size: -
d_call: -
j_call: TRBJ1-1
v_call: TRBV28
cdr3_nt: TGTGCCACCTTGATCTTCGGGGGGGCGAATGAAGCTTTCTTT
cdr3_aa: CATLIFGGANEAFF

clone_size: -
d_call: -
j_call: TRBJ1-5
v_call: TRBV2
cdr3_nt: TGTGCCAGCAGGGGTGCCGGGACAAGGAGCAATCAGCCCCAGCATTTT
cdr3_aa: CASRGAGTRSNQPQHF

clone_size: -
d_call: -
j_call: TRBJ2-1
v_call: TRBV2
cdr3_nt: TGTGCCAGCAGTAACACCGGACAGACCCACCAGTTCTTC
cdr3_aa: CASSNTGQTHQFF

clone_size: -
d_call: -
j_call: TRBJ2-5
v_call: TRBV19
cdr3_nt: TGTGCCAGTAGTACAGTGACCCAAGAGACCCAGTACTTC
cdr3_aa: CASSTVTQETQYF

clone_size: -
d_call: -
j_call: TRBJ1-2
v_call: TRBV29-1
cdr3_nt: TGCAGCGTAAACCACAGGGTAGTAGGAGGCTACACCTTC
cdr3_aa: CSVNHRVVGGYTF

clone_size: -
d_call: -
j_call: TRBJ2-7
v_call: TRBV6-2/TRBV6-3
cdr3_nt: TGTGCCAGCAGTTACTCGATCAGCAGGGCAGGGGCCTACGAGCAGTACTTC
cdr3_aa: CASSYSISRAGAYEQYF

clone_size: -
d_call: -
j_call: TRBJ2-5
v_call: TRBV7-2
cdr3_nt: TGTGCCAGCAGCTTAGGCTGGGGGGTTGTGGAGACCCAGTACTTC
cdr3_aa: CASSLGWGVVETQYF

clone_size: -
d_call: -
j_call: TRBJ2-5
v_call: TRBV5-6
cdr3_nt: TGTGCCAGCAGCTTGTCCTCGTGGGGGGAGACCCAGTACTTC
cdr3_aa: CASSLSSWGETQYF

clone_size: -
d_call: -
j_call: TRBJ2-6
v_call: TRBV12-3/TRBV12-4
cdr3_nt: TGTGCCAGCAGTCGGGCCTCTGGGGCCAACGTCCTGACTTTC
cdr3_aa: CASSRASGANVLTF

clone_size: few
d_call: -
j_call: TRBJ1-2
v_call: TRBV24-1
cdr3_nt: TGTGCCACCAGTGATGGGCAGGATGGGCATGGCTACACCTTC
cdr3_aa: CATSDGQDGHGYTF

clone_size: -
d_call: -
j_call: TRBJ1-6
v_call: TRBV20-1
cdr3_nt: TGCAGCGCACGGGGGGGGGAAACCTATAATTCACCCCTCCACTTT
cdr3_aa: CSARGGETYNSPLHF

clone_size: -
d_call: TRBD1
j_call: TRBJ1-2
v_call: TRBV10-1
cdr3_nt: TGCGCCAGCAGTGGGACAGGGACTCGTGGCTACACCTTC
cdr3_aa: CASSGTGTRGYTF

clone_size: -
d_call: TRBD2
j_call: TRBJ2-5
v_call: TRBV7-9
cdr3_nt: TGTGCCAGCAGTCGTACTAGCGGGAGGGAGACCCAGTACTTC
cdr3_aa: CASSRTSGRETQYF

clone_size: -
d_call: -
j_call: TRBJ2-2
v_call: TRBV6-1
cdr3_nt: TGTGCCAGCAGTGAATCAATGACCGGGGAGCTGTTTTTT
cdr3_aa: CASSESMTGELFF

clone_size: -
d_call: -
j_call: TRBJ1-1
v_call: TRBV20-1
cdr3_nt: TGCAGTGCTAGAGAGACCAGGGGCCACTTTGAAGCTTTCTTT
cdr3_aa: CSARETRGHFEAFF

clone_size: -
d_call: -
j_call: TRBJ2-7
v_call: TRBV7-3
cdr3_nt: TGTGCCAGCAGCTTAGAGGGAGAGGGATCCGAGCAGTACTTC
cdr3_aa: CASSLEGEGSEQYF

clone_size: -
d_call: -
j_call: TRBJ2-2
v_call: TRBV10-1
cdr3_nt: TGCGCCAGCAGTGAGCGGGGAAGCCTCCCAACCGGCACCGGGGAGCTGTTTTTT
cdr3_aa: CASSERGSLPTGTGELFF

clone_size: -
d_call: TRBD1
j_call: TRBJ1-2
v_call: TRBV24-1
cdr3_nt: TGTGCCACCAGCCACACAGGGGGCATCGGTGGCTACACCTTC
cdr3_aa: CATSHTGGIGGYTF

clone_size: -
d_call: -
j_call: TRBJ2-5
v_call: TRBV6-1
cdr3_nt: TGTGCCAGCAGGCGGGACGGTGGGGTACAGACCCAGTACTTC
cdr3_aa: CASRRDGGVQTQYF

clone_size: few
d_call: -
j_call: TRBJ2-3
v_call: TRBV24-1
cdr3_nt: TGTGCCACCAGTGATTCAAGGACAGCGGGCACAGATACGCAGTATTTT
cdr3_aa: CATSDSRTAGTDTQYF

clone_size: -
d_call: -
j_call: TRBJ2-2
v_call: TRBV2
cdr3_nt: TGTGCCAGCATCATCGAGGCCGGAATGGCGAACGGGGAGCTGTTTTTT
cdr3_aa: CASIIEAGMANGELFF

clone_size: -
d_call: TRBD1
j_call: TRBJ2-2
v_call: TRBV19
cdr3_nt: TGTGCCAGTAGTATGCGGACAGGGAACACCGGGGAGCTGTTTTTT
cdr3_aa: CASSMRTGNTGELFF

clone_size: few
d_call: TRBD1
j_call: TRBJ1-2
v_call: TRBV2
cdr3_nt: TGTGCCAGCAGGGGGAGGACAGGGGTCGGCTACACCTTC
cdr3_aa: CASRGRTGVGYTF

clone_size: few
d_call: TRBD1
j_call: TRBJ1-2
v_call: TRBV4-3
cdr3_nt: TGCGCCAGCAGCCAACAACAGGGGGCCACCTATGGCTACACCTTC
cdr3_aa: CASSQQQGATYGYTF

clone_size: -
d_call: TRBD2
j_call: TRBJ2-1
v_call: TRBV11-2
cdr3_nt: TGTGCCAGCAGCTTAGATCGCGGGAGGGCCGGGGGTGAGCAGTTCTTC
cdr3_aa: CASSLDRGRAGGEQFF

clone_size: few
d_call: TRBD1
j_call: TRBJ1-2
v_call: TRBV6-1
cdr3_nt: TGTGCCAGCAGTGACTGGGGACAGGGAGGCTACACCTTC
cdr3_aa: CASSDWGQGGYTF

clone_size: -
d_call: TRBD1
j_call: TRBJ1-1
v_call: TRBV10-1
cdr3_nt: TGCGCCAGCAGTGACGGGACAGGGGACGAAGCTTTCTTT
cdr3_aa: CASSDGTGDEAFF

clone_size: -
d_call: -
j_call: TRBJ2-1
v_call: TRBV9
cdr3_nt: TGTGCCAGCAGCGTAGACACGGGGACCTACAATGAGCAGTTCTTC
cdr3_aa: CASSVDTGTYNEQFF

clone_size: once
d_call: TRBD1
j_call: TRBJ1-1
v_call: TRBV19
cdr3_nt: TGTGCCAGTAGAACAACAGGGGCGGTGGGAGCAGCTTTCTTT
cdr3_aa: CASRTTGAVGAAFF

clone_size: -
d_call: TRBD1
j_call: TRBJ2-2
v_call: TRBV24-1
cdr3_nt: TGTGCCACCCACACCGGGACAGTAAACACCGGGGAGCTGTTTTTT
cdr3_aa: CATHTGTVNTGELFF

clone_size: -
d_call: -
j_call: TRBJ1-6
v_call: TRBV7-2
cdr3_nt: TGTGCCAGCAGCATTGACGGGAATTCACCCCTCCACTTT
cdr3_aa: CASSIDGNSPLHF

clone_size: -
d_call: -
j_call: TRBJ2-5
v_call: TRBV5-1
cdr3_nt: TGCGCCAGCAGCTTGGGGGACTTGCAAGAGACCCAGTACTTC
cdr3_aa: CASSLGDLQETQYF

clone_size: -
d_call: -
j_call: TRBJ2-2
v_call: TRBV24-1
cdr3_nt: TGTGCCACCAGTGACCAAAACACCGGGGAGCTGTTTTTT
cdr3_aa: CATSDQNTGELFF